The next 19 T cell receptor beta chains were all read from a single sample in a study of cytomegalovirus exposure and HLA in healthy donors. A multiplex PCR was run with 60 Vbeta primers and 13 Jbeta primers. Using immunoSEQ multiplex PCR, the repertoire was profiled, and TCRdb retains in-frame clones only, with some absent. The data contain 180,000 or so clones, 75% to 85% of them singletons. Source material: PBMCs. The receptor set was obtained from a man aged 18-30 years in good health and CMV-seronegative.

This chain joins TRBV21-1 and TRBJ2-5; TRBD2, the table's D call, lacks a check against the DNA. TRBV21-1 represents a pseudogene. The CDR3 contains 14 residues. The CDR3 DNA follows: TGTGCCAGCCCCCTAGCGCAGGCCCAAGAGACCCAGTACTTC. This codes for CASPLAQAQETQYF.

V usage is TRBV29-1 and J usage is TRBJ1-2; possible D gene TRBD1, 6 bases. V lost 1 base, J lost 8 bases, and 17 bases lay in between. This CDR3 is 14 amino acids long. The germline CDR1 and CDR2 sequences are SQVTM and ANQGSEA. CDR3 nucleotide sequence: TGCAGCGTTGAAGTTCGTTGGGGGGGGCTGGGCTACACCTTC. It is translated as CSVEVRWGGLGYTF.

The chain joins TRBV27 to TRBJ1-6; D is perhaps TRBD1 (6 bases). Germline assignment: CDR1 MNHEY and CDR2 SMNVEV (reference sequence). V gave up 6 bases and J gave up 7 bases, with 16 bases separating them. This CDR3 contains 15 residues. This CDR3 reads CASSEQGRANSPLHF. Here the CDR3 DNA reads TGTGCCAGCAGCGAACAGGGCAGGGCGAATTCACCCCTCCACTTT.

The genes are TRBV7-9 and TRBJ2-7, with 7 bases lining up with TRBD2. Per the germline V gene, CDR1 is SEHNR and CDR2 is FQNEAQ (reference sequence). J lost 0 bases, V lost 4 bases, and 9 bases had no gene match. The CDR3 contains 16 residues. In DNA form, the CDR3 reads TGTGCCAGCAGCTACGGCGGGAGATCCTCCTCCTACGAGCAGTACTTC. This gives the protein CASSYGGRSSSYEQYF.

This chain joins TRBV7-9 and TRBJ1-2, with a possible D match to TRBD1 (5 bases). The V end lost 8 bases, the J end lost 5 bases, and 15 bases lay between the germline ends. Germline-derived CDR1 and CDR2 are SEHNR and FQNEAQ (reference sequence). The CDR3 loop spans 13 amino acids. In DNA form, the CDR3 reads TGTGCCAGCCTAACGGCGGGGGGGTATGGCTACACCTTC. It translates to CASLTAGGYGYTF.

V gene TRBV6-5 combines with J gene TRBJ1-2; the D gene is possibly TRBD1 (6 bases). V was clipped by 7 bases and J by 4 bases, with 16 bases between them. This CDR3 comprises 14 residues. Germline CDR1 and CDR2: MNHEY and SVGAGI. The CDR3 here is CASTSPRDTYGYTF. CDR3 bases: TGTGCCAGCACCTCCCCCCGGGACACCTATGGCTACACCTTC.

Only one count was recorded for this clone. The rearrangement uses TRBV2 and TRBJ2-7; 7 bases are a match to TRBD1. V was clipped by 3 bases and J by 3 bases; unmatched bases: 5. CDR1 is SNHLY, CDR2 FYNNEI, per germline. The CDR3 is made up of 14 amino acids. CDR3 nucleotide sequence: TGTGCCAGCAGTGACGACGCAGGGGGCTACGAGCAGTACTTC. Translated, it gives CASSDDAGGYEQYF.

V gene TRBV4-2 combines with J gene TRBJ1-6; D is undetermined. The germline gives CDR1 LGHNA, CDR2 YNFKEQ. There are 16 residues in the CDR3. Trimming removed 1 base at V and 7 bases at J, with 14 bases between. In nucleotides, the CDR3 is TGTGCCAGCAGCCAAGGGTTGGCCCGAGGGAATTCACCCCTCCACTTT. It codes for CASSQGLARGNSPLHF.

The rearrangement uses TRBV5-6 and TRBJ2-7, with a possible D match to TRBD2 (6 bases). The ends were cut back, 4 bases at V and 3 bases at J, with 17 bases in the middle. This CDR3 has 15 residues. Per the germline V gene, CDR1 is SGHDT and CDR2 is YYEEEE. The DNA of the CDR3 is TGTGCCAGCAGCCCCCGGACTATGACAAACTACGAGCAGTACTTC. It is translated as CASSPRTMTNYEQYF.

The chain has TRBV4-3 and TRBJ1-1; a possible D gene is TRBD1 (6 bases). This CDR3 contains 15 residues. V was pared by 4 bases and J by 3 bases, with 15 bases between. Germline CDR1 and CDR2: LGHNA and YSLEER. CDR3: CASSRLTGFDTEAFF. In nucleotides, the CDR3 is TGCGCCAGCAGCCGCCTGACAGGATTCGACACTGAAGCTTTCTTT.

The chain combines TRBV7-2 with TRBJ1-2; 8 bases line up with TRBD1. The CDR3 has 14 amino acids. Germline CDR1 and CDR2: SGHTA and FQGNSA. Trimming cost V 2 bases and J 8 bases; bases outside gene matches: 7. The CDR3 is CASSLQGALGGYTF. CDR3 nucleotide sequence: TGTGCCAGCAGCTTACAGGGGGCGCTTGGAGGCTACACCTTC.

A few counts support this clone. The J gene is TRBJ1-1, the V gene TRBV19; 12 positions agree with TRBD1. V gave up 4 bases and J gave up 3 bases; unmatched junction bases: 6. The CDR3 loop spans 16 amino acids. The germline CDR1 and CDR2 sequences are LNHDA and SQIVND (reference sequence). CDR3 amino acids: CASSKPGTGGHTEAFF. CDR3 sequence (DNA): TGTGCCAGTAGTAAACCCGGGACAGGGGGCCACACTGAAGCTTTCTTT.

This clone has just a few counts. The genes are TRBV6-4 and TRBJ2-1; TRBD2 matches at 9 bases. Germline CDR1 MRHNA, CDR2 SNTAGT. CDR3 size: 16 residues. V lost 5 bases and J lost 2; bases outside the gene matches: 7. This CDR3 reads CASSPSREGPYNEQFF. Here the CDR3 DNA reads TGTGCCAGCAGTCCCTCGCGGGAGGGCCCCTACAATGAGCAGTTCTTC.

This rearrangement joins TRBV7-9 to TRBJ1-2, with D tentatively TRBD1 (5 bases). Germline loops: CDR1 SEHNR, CDR2 FQNEAQ (reference sequence). The CDR3 extends over 15 amino acids. V lost 4 bases and J lost 4, with 16 bases in between. The CDR3 is CASSSSGGSVYGYTF. As DNA, the CDR3 is TGTGCCAGCAGCTCCTCGGGGGGGTCTGTCTATGGCTACACCTTC.

V and J are TRBV5-1 and TRBJ2-7, with 8 positions matching TRBD1. From germline, CDR1 is SGHRS and CDR2 YFSETQ. Trimming removed 4 bases from V and 3 bases from J; junction bases left unmatched: 3. The CDR3 runs 13 residues. CDR3 in amino acids: CASSTGTGYEQYF. The CDR3 nucleotides are TGCGCCAGCAGCACCGGGACAGGCTACGAGCAGTACTTC.

The rearrangement links TRBV11-2 to TRBJ2-1, with TRBD1 identical over 8 bases. The junction had 11 bases not matched to a gene; V was cut back by 2 bases and J by 8 bases. Germline V gene sequence: CDR1 SGHAT, CDR2 FQNNGV. The CDR3 is 16 residues long. This chain's CDR3 is CASSLSIGQGRDEQFF. The CDR3 DNA is TGTGCCAGCAGCTTATCCATAGGACAGGGTAGGGATGAGCAGTTCTTC.

The chain couples TRBV13 to TRBJ2-1; D gene ambiguous. V shed 5 bases and J shed 5 bases, with 19 bases lying between them. CDR1 is PRHDT, CDR2 FYEKMQ, per germline (reference sequence). The CDR3 has 16 amino acids. CDR3 nucleotide sequence: TGTGCCAGCAGCCCTGAGGCCCGGGTTTACCACAATGAGCAGTTCTTC. It translates to CASSPEARVYHNEQFF.

V and J are TRBV5-1 and TRBJ2-5; 8 positions agree with TRBD1. Per the germline V gene, CDR1 is SGHRS and CDR2 is YFSETQ. Germline trimming cut 0 bases from V and 5 bases from J; bases unmatched to any gene: 3. The CDR3 consists of 14 residues. The CDR3 coding sequence is TGCGCCAGCAGCTTGGCAGGGGGCCGGGAGACCCAGTACTTC. Its protein product is CASSLAGGRETQYF.

This chain uses TRBV5-6 with TRBJ2-1, with D possibly TRBD1 on 6 matching bases. The CDR3 runs 14 residues. V was trimmed by 0 bases and J by 4 bases, leaving 8 bases between them. In germline, CDR1 is SGHDT, CDR2 YYEEEE. The CDR3, as DNA: TGTGCCAGCAGCTTGGCAGGGGCGTACAATGAGCAGTTCTTC. It specifies CASSLAGAYNEQFF.